These T cell receptor beta chains were read from a single sample in a study of blood T cell repertoires in COVID-19. Clones were read by immunoSEQ multiplex PCR, and TCRdb kept only the in-frame ones, dropping some. The sample includes roughly 300,000 clones, 85% seen only once; the top ten take under 3%. Input material: PBMCs or T cells enriched from blood (not recorded which). The receptors were gathered from a woman in her 50s who had recovered from COVID-19. CDR3s include the opening cysteine and the closing phenylalanine or tryptophan. D genes are given only for firm matches. Not all rows give a size; the values are once, few, many and, for expanded clones, a class.

TRBV11-1,TRBD1,-,15,TRBJ1-2,CASSLPGQANYGYTF,TGTGCCAGCAGCTTACCCGGACAGGCAAACTATGGCTACACCTTC
TRBV7-6,-,-,14,TRBJ2-7,CASSQTGDLREQYF,TGTGCCAGCAGCCAGACAGGTGACCTGAGGGAGCAGTACTTC
TRBV5-6,-,-,15,TRBJ2-1,CASSLGLALYNEQFF,TGTGCCAGCAGCTTGGGGCTAGCGCTATACAATGAGCAGTTCTTC
TRBV2,-,few,15,TRBJ2-7,CASSEERVGGDEQYF,TGTGCCAGCAGTGAAGAACGGGTTGGCGGGGACGAGCAGTACTTC
TRBV19,-,-,14,TRBJ2-7,CATKQDRQDYEQYF,TGTGCCACCAAGCAAGATCGACAGGACTACGAGCAGTACTTC
TRBV5-5,-,-,14,TRBJ1-2,CASSLAAGNYGYTF,TGTGCCAGCAGCTTGGCCGCGGGCAACTATGGCTACACCTTC
TRBV19,-,-,15,TRBJ2-4,CASSPTRGVVNIQYF,TGTGCCAGTAGTCCCACCAGGGGGGTCGTGAACATTCAGTACTTC
TRBV2,-,-,12,TRBJ1-5,CASSDEQQPQHF,TGTGCCAGCAGTGATGAACAACAGCCCCAGCATTTT
TRBV5-6,TRBD1,-,14,TRBJ1-6,CASSNGQGGSPLHF,TGTGCCAGCAGCAACGGACAGGGAGGGTCACCCCTCCACTTT
TRBV5-1,-,-,19,TRBJ2-6,CASSLSRRPGSSGANVLTF,TGCGCCAGCAGCTTGTCCCGGAGGCCTGGCTCGTCTGGGGCCAACGTCCTGACTTTC
TRBV7-9,TRBD2,-,17,TRBJ2-3,CASSQHGTSGGADTQYF,TGTGCCAGCAGCCAACACGGGACTAGCGGGGGTGCAGATACGCAGTATTTT
TRBV7-9,-,-,12,TRBJ1-1,CASSLELGGAFF,TGTGCCAGCAGCTTAGAACTTGGTGGAGCTTTCTTT
TRBV3-1/TRBV3-2,TRBD1,few,14,TRBJ1-6,CASSQGQGVSPLHF,TGTGCCAGCAGCCAAGGACAGGGGGTTTCACCCCTCCACTTT
TRBV7-9,TRBD1,-,14,TRBJ1-3,CASSTGGPGNTIYF,TGTGCCAGCAGTACAGGGGGACCTGGAAACACCATATATTTT
TRBV29-1,-,-,13,TRBJ1-1,CSVVGGRRTEAFF,TGCAGCGTTGTGGGGGGGCGGAGAACTGAAGCTTTCTTT
TRBV6-4,-,-,13,TRBJ1-1,CASSREGGTEAFF,TGTGCCAGCAGCCGAGAAGGGGGCACTGAAGCTTTCTTT
TRBV30,TRBD1,-,17,TRBJ1-4,CAWSRTGGYATNEKLFF,TGTGCCTGGAGTCGGACAGGAGGATATGCAACTAATGAAAAACTGTTTTTT
TRBV4-1,-,-,15,TRBJ1-5,CASSQPDRPNQPQHF,TGCGCCAGCAGCCAACCAGACAGACCTAATCAGCCCCAGCATTTT
TRBV19,-,-,13,TRBJ1-1,CASSFTGNTEAFF,TGTGCCAGTAGTTTTACGGGGAACACTGAAGCTTTCTTT
TRBV4-1,TRBD1,-,14,TRBJ1-1,CASSHRDRDTEAFF,TGCGCCAGCAGCCACAGAGACAGGGACACTGAAGCTTTCTTT
TRBV28,TRBD1,-,12,TRBJ2-7,CATWDRDYEQYF,TGTGCCACCTGGGACAGGGACTACGAGCAGTACTTC
TRBV5-6,TRBD1,-,12,TRBJ1-5,CASSLGGTGPHF,TGTGCCAGCAGCTTGGGGGGGACAGGCCCGCATTTT
TRBV4-2,TRBD2,-,16,TRBJ2-1,CASSPSTSGTGNEQFF,TGTGCCAGCAGCCCCTCGACTAGCGGGACGGGTAATGAGCAGTTCTTC
TRBV11-1,-,-,13,TRBJ2-1,CASSPAGYNEQFF,TGTGCCAGCAGCCCTGCGGGCTACAATGAGCAGTTCTTC
TRBV6-5,-,few,14,TRBJ1-4,CASSTTVSRVELFF,TGTGCCAGCAGTACGACAGTCTCTCGCGTAGAACTGTTTTTT
TRBV19,TRBD1,-,17,TRBJ1-1,CASSPGQGRGLNTEAFF,TGTGCCAGTAGTCCGGGACAGGGAAGGGGATTGAACACTGAAGCTTTCTTT
TRBV5-6,-,-,13,TRBJ1-1,CASSFSMNTEAFF,TGTGCCAGCAGTTTCTCTATGAACACTGAAGCTTTCTTT
TRBV18,-,-,16,TRBJ1-3,CASSPRQGQSGNTIYF,TGTGCCAGCTCACCACGCCAGGGGCAATCTGGAAACACCATATATTTT
TRBV30,TRBD1,-,14,TRBJ1-3,CAWSPGQGRNTIYF,TGTGCCTGGAGCCCGGGACAGGGACGAAACACCATATATTTT
TRBV5-1,-,-,15,TRBJ1-5,CASSFGGGPNQPQHF,TGCGCCAGCAGCTTTGGGGGGGGCCCCAATCAGCCCCAGCATTTT
TRBV5-1,TRBD1,-,14,TRBJ2-1,CASSRDSSYNEQFF,TGCGCCAGCAGCCGGGACAGCTCCTACAATGAGCAGTTCTTC
TRBV7-2,TRBD1,-,14,TRBJ1-3,CASSQTGAPNTIYF,TGTGCCAGCAGTCAAACAGGGGCACCAAACACCATATATTTT
TRBV9,-,-,15,TRBJ1-3,CASSPSGEAGNTIYF,TGTGCCAGCAGCCCTTCGGGTGAAGCCGGAAACACCATATATTTT
TRBV18,TRBD2,-,15,TRBJ2-5,CASSLRAGEGETQYF,TGTGCCAGCTCACTCCGAGCGGGAGAGGGAGAGACCCAGTACTTC
TRBV20-1,-,-,11,TRBJ2-1,CSASVRNEQFF,TGCAGTGCTAGCGTGCGCAATGAGCAGTTCTTC
TRBV6-1,-,-,14,TRBJ1-4,CASSELGRGEKLFF,TGTGCCAGCAGTGAGTTGGGGCGAGGCGAAAAACTGTTTTTT
TRBV27,TRBD2,-,14,TRBJ2-7,CASSLMGLAGEQYF,TGTGCCAGCAGTTTAATGGGACTAGCAGGCGAGCAGTACTTC
TRBV28,TRBD2,-,15,TRBJ2-1,CASEPLAGSYNEQFF,TGTGCCAGCGAGCCCCTAGCGGGCTCCTACAATGAGCAGTTCTTC